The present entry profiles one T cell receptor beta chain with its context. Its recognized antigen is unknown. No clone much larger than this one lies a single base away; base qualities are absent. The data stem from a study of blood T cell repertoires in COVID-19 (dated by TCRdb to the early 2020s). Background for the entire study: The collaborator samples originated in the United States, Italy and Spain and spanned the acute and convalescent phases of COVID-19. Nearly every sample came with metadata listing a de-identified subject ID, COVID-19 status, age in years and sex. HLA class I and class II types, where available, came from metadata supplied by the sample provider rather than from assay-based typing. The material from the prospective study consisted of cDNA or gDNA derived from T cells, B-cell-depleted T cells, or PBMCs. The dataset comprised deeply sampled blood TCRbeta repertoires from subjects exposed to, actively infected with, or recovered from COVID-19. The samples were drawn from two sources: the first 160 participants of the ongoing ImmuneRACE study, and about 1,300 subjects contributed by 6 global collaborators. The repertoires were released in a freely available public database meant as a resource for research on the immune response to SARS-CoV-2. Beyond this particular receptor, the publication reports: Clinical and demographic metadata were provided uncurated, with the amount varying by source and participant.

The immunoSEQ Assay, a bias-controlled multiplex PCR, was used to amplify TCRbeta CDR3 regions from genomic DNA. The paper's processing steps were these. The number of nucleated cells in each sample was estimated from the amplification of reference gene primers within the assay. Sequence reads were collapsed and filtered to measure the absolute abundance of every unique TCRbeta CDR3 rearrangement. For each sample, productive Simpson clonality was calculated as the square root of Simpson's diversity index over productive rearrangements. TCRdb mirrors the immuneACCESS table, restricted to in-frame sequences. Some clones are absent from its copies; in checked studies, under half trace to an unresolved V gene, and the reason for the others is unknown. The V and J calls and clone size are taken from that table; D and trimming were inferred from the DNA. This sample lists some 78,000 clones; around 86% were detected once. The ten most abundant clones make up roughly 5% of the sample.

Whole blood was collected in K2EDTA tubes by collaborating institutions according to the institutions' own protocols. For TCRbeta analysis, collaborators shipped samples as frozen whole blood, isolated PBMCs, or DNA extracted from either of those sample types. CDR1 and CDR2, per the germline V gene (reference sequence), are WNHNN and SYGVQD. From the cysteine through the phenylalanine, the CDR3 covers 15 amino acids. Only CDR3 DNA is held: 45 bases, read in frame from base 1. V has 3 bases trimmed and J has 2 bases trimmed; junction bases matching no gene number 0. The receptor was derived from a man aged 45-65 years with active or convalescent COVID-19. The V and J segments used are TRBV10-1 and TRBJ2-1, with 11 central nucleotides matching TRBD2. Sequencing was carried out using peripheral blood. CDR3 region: CASSDSGGAYNEQFF. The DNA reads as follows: TGCGCCAGCAGTGATAGCGGGGGGGCCTACAATGAGCAGTTCTTC.